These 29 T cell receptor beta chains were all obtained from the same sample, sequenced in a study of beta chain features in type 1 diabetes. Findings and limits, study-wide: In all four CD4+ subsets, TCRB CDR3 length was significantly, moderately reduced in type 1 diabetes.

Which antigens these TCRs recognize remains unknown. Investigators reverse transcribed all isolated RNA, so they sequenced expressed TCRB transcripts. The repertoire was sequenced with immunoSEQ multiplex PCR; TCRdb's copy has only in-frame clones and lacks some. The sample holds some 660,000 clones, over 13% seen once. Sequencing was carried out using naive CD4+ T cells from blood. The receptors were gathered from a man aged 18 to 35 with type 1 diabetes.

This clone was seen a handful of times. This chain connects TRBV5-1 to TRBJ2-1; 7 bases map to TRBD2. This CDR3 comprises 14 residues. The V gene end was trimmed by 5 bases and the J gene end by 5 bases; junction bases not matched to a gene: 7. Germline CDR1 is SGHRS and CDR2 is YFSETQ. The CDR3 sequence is CASRQAGRDNEQFF. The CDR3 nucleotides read TGCGCCAGCAGACAAGCGGGGCGGGACAATGAGCAGTTCTTC.

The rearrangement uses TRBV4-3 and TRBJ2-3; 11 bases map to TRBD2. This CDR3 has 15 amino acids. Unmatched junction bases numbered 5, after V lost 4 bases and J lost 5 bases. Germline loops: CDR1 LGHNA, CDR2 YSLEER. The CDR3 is CASSPALAGGDTQYF. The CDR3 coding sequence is TGCGCCAGCAGCCCGGCTCTAGCGGGGGGAGATACGCAGTATTTT.

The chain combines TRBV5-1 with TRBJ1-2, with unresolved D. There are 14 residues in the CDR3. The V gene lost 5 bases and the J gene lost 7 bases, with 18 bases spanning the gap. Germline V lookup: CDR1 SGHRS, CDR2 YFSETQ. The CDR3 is CASRTDLRLVGYTF. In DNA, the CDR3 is TGCGCCAGCAGGACTGATTTGCGTCTGGTTGGCTACACCTTC.

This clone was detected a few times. The CDR3 here is CATSRGRTASSYEQYF. Here the CDR3 DNA reads TGTGCCACCAGCAGAGGGAGAACAGCCAGCTCCTACGAGCAGTACTTC. The chain employs TRBV15 and TRBJ2-7; D is unresolved. Germline values: CDR1 LNHNV, CDR2 YYDKDF (reference sequence). V lost 1 base to trimming and J lost 0 bases, with 13 bases between them. This CDR3 has 16 amino acids.

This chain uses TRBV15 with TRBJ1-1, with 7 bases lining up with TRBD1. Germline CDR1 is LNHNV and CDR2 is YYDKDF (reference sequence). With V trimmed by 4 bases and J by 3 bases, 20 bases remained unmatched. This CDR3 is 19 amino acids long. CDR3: CATSNQALTGPKRDTEAFF. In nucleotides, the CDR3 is TGTGCCACCAGCAACCAAGCATTGACAGGGCCTAAACGGGACACTGAAGCTTTCTTT.

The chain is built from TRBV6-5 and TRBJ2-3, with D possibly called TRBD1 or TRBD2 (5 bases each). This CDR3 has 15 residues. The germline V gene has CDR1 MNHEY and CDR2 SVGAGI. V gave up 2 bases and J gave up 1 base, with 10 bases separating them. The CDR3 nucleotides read TGTGCCAGCAGTTACGGGGGAAGTGGCACAGATACGCAGTATTTT. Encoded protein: CASSYGGSGTDTQYF.

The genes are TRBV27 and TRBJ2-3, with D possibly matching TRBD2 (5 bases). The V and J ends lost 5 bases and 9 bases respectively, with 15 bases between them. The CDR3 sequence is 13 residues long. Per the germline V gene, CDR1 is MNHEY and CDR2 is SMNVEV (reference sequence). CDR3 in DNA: TGTGCCAGCAGTAGCCCCGGACTCCCCACGCAGTATTTT. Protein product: CASSSPGLPTQYF.

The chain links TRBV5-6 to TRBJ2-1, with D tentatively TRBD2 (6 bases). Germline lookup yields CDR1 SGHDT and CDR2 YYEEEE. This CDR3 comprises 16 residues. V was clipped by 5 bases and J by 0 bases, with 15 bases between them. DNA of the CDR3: TGTGCCAGCAGGTATCTAGCGACTAACTCCTACAATGAGCAGTTCTTC. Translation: CASRYLATNSYNEQFF.

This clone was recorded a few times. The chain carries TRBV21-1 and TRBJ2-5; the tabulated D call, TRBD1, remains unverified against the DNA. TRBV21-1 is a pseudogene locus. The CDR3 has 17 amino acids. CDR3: CASSKADRTGGRETQYF. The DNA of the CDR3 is TGTGCCAGCAGCAAAGCGGACAGGACAGGGGGACGAGAGACCCAGTACTTC.

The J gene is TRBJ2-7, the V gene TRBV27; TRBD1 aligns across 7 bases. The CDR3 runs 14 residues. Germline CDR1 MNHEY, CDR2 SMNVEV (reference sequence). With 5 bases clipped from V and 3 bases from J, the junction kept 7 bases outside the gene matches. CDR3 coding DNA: TGTGCCAGCAGTCCAGGGGACAGAGTCTACGAGCAGTACTTC. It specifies CASSPGDRVYEQYF.

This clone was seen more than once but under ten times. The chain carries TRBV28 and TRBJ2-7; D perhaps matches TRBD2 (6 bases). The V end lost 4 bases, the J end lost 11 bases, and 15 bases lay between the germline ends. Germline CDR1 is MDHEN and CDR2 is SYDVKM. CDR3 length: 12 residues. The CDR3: CASSSGTPREYF. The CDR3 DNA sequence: TGTGCCAGCAGTTCAGGGACTCCTCGGGAGTACTTC.

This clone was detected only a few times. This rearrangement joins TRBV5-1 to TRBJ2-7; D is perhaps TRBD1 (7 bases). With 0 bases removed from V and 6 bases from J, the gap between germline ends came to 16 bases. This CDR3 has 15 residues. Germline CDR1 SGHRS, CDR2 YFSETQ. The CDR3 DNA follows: TGCGCCAGCAGCTTGGGCGGGACAGTAAGAAGCGAGCAGTACTTC. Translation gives CASSLGGTVRSEQYF.

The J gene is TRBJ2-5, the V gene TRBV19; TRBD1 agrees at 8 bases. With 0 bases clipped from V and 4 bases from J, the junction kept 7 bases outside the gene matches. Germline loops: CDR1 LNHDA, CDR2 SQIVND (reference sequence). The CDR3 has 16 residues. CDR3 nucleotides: TGTGCCAGTAGTATAGATGGACAGGGAGGAGGAGAGACCCAGTACTTC. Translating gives CASSIDGQGGGETQYF.

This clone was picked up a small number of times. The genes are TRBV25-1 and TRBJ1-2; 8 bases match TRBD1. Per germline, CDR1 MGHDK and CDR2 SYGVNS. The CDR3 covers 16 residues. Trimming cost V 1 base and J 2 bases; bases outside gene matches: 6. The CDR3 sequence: CASSESGTGQNYGYTF. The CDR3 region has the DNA TGTGCCAGCAGTGAATCTGGGACAGGCCAGAACTATGGCTACACCTTC.

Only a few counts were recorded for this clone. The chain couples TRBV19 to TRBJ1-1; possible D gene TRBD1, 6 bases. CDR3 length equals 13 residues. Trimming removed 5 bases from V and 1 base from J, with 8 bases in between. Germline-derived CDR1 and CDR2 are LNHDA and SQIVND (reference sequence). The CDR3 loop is CASSPTGNTEAFF. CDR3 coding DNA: TGTGCCAGTAGTCCGACAGGGAACACTGAAGCTTTCTTT.

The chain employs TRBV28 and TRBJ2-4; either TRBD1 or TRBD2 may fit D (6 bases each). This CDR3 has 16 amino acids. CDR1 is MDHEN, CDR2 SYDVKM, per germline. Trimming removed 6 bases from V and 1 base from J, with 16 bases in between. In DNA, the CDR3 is TGTGCCAGCAGCCCCCCCGGGGGCAGGGCCAAAAACATTCAGTACTTC. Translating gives CASSPPGGRAKNIQYF.

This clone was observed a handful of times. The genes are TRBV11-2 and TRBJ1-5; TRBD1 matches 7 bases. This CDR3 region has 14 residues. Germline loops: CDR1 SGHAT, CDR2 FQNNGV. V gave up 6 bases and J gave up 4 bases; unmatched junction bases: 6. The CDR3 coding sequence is TGTGCCAGCAGTCAACAGGGGTGGAATCAGCCCCAGCATTTT. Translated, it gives CASSQQGWNQPQHF.

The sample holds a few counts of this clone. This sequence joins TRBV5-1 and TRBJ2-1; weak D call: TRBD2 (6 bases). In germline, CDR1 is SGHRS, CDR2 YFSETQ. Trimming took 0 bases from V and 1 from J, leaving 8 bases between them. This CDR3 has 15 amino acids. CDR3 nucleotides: TGCGCCAGCAGCTTGGTTGGGGGGTCCTACAATGAGCAGTTCTTC. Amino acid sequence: CASSLVGGSYNEQFF.

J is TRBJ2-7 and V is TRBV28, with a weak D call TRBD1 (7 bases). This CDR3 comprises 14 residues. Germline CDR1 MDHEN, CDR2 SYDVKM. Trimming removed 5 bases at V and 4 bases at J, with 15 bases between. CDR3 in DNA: TGTGCCAGCAGTGCGGGACAGATACCTTACGAGCAGTACTTC. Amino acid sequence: CASSAGQIPYEQYF.

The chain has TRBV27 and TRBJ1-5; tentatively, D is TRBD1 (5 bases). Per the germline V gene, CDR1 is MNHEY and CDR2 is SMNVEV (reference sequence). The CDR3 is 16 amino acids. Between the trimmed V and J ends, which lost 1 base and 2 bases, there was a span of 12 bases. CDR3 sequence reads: CASSLLEGEGNQPQHF. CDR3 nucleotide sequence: TGTGCCAGCAGTTTATTAGAAGGGGAAGGCAATCAGCCCCAGCATTTT.

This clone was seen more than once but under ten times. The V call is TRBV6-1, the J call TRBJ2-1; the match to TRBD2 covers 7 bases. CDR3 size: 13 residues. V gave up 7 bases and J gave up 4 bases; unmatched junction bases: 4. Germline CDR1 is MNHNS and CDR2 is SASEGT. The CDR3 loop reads CASTWGGYNEQFF. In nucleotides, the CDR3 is TGTGCCAGCACATGGGGGGGATACAATGAGCAGTTCTTC.

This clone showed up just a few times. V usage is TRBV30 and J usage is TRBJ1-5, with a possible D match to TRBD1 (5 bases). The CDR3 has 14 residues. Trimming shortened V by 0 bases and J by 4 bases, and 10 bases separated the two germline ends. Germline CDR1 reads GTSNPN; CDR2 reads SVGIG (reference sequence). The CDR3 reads CAWSVLRGNQPQHF. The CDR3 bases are TGTGCCTGGAGTGTACTGAGGGGAAATCAGCCCCAGCATTTT.

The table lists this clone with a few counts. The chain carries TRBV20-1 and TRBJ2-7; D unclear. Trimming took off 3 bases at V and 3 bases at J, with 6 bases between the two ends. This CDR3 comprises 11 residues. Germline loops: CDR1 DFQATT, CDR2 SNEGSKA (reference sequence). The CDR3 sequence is CSASAHYEQYF. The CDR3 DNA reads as TGCAGTGCTAGTGCCCACTACGAGCAGTACTTC.

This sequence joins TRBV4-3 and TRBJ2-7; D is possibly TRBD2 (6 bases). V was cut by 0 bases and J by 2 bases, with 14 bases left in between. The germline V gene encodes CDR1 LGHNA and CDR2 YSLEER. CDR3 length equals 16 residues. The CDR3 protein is CASSQDWGGATYEQYF. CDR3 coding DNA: TGCGCCAGCAGCCAAGATTGGGGCGGGGCAACCTACGAGCAGTACTTC.

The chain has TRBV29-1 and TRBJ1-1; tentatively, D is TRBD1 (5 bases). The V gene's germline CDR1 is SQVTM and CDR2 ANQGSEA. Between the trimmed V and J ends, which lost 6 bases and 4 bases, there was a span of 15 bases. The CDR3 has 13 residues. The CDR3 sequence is CSVPGYGGTEAFF. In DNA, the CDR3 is TGCAGCGTGCCAGGGTATGGTGGCACTGAAGCTTTCTTT.

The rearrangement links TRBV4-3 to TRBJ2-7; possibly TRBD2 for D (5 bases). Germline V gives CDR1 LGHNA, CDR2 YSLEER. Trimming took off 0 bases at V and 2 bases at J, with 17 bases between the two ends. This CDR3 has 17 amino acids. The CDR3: CASSQEARAAWAYEQYF. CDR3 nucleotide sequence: TGCGCCAGCAGCCAAGAGGCGCGGGCGGCGTGGGCCTACGAGCAGTACTTC.

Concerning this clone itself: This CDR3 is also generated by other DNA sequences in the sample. CDR3 bases: TGCGCCAGCAGCTCCGGGACTAGCGGGAGTGGAGATACGCAGTATTTT. Its protein is CASSSGTSGSGDTQYF. This sequence joins TRBV5-1 and TRBJ2-3, with TRBD2 matching over 14 bases. Germline V gives CDR1 SGHRS, CDR2 YFSETQ. This CDR3 has 16 amino acids. V lost 3 bases to trimming and J lost 5 bases; unmatched junction nucleotides: 5.

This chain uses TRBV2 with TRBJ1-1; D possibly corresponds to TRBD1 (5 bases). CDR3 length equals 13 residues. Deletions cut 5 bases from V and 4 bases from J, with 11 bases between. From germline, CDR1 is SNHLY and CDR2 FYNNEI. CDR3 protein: CASSLTGGTEAFF. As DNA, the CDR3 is TGTGCCAGCAGTCTGACGGGGGGCACTGAAGCTTTCTTT.

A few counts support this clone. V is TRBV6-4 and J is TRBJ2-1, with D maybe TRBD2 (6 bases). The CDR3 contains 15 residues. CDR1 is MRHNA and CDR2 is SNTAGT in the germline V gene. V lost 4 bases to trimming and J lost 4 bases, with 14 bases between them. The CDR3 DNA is TGTGCCAGCAGTGCGAGACTAGTTAATTACAATGAGCAGTTCTTC. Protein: CASSARLVNYNEQFF.